This TCR beta chain was found in a study of blood T cell repertoires in COVID-19. About the research overall: Samples of COVID-19 (acute and convalescent) were obtained from the United States, Italy and Spain.

The CDR3 spans 16 residues. The junction had 11 bases not matched to a gene; V was cut back by 9 bases and J by 1 base. Germline-derived CDR1 and CDR2 are ENHRY and SYGVKD. Under the authors' procedure: Amplification from reference gene primers served as the basis for estimated nucleated cell counts. The data were produced by immunoSEQ multiplex PCR, yet TCRdb's version contains in-frame clones alone and is incomplete. From that table come the V and J calls and clone size; the DNA was used to work out D and trimming. This repertoire shows some 200,000 clones, 80% to 90% found once; its top ten account for 3.7%.

This receptor was identified in a man between 18 and 35 years old with active or convalescent COVID-19. Sequencing was performed on peripheral blood. The chain employs TRBV10-3 and TRBJ2-2, with 7 bases aligning to TRBD2. CDR3 residues: CAMAEGGTGNTGELFF. DNA of the CDR3: TGTGCCATGGCCGAGGGAGGGACCGGGAACACCGGGGAGCTGTTTTTT.